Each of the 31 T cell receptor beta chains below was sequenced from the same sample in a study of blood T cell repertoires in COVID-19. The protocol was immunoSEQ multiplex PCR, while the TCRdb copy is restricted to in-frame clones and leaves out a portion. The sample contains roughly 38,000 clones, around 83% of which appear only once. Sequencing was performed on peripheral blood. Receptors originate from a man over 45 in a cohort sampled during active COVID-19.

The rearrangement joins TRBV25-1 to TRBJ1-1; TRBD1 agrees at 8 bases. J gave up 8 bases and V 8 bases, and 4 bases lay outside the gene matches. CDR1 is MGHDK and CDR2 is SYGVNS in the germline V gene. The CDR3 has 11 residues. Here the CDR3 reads CASGQGPEAFF. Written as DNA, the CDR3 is TGTGCCAGCGGACAGGGACCAGAAGCTTTCTTT.

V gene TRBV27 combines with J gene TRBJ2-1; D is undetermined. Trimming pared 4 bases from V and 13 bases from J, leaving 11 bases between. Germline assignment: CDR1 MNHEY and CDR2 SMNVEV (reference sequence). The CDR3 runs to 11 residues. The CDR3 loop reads CASSSFEAQFF. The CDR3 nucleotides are TGTGCCAGCAGTTCGTTCGAAGCTCAGTTCTTC.

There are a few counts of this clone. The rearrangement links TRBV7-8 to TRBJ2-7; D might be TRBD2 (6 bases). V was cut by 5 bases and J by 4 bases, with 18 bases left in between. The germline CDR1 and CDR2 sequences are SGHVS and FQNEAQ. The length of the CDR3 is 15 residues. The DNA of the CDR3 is TGTGCCAGCAGCAATCGGGGGTCCGCTGTGTACGAGCAGTACTTC. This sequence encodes CASSNRGSAVYEQYF.

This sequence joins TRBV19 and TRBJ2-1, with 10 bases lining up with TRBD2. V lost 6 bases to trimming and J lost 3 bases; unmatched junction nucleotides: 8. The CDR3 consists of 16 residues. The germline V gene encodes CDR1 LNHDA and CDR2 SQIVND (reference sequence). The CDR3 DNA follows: TGTGCCAGTAGGGGGACCGGGACTAGCGACTACAATGAGCAGTTCTTC. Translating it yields CASRGTGTSDYNEQFF.

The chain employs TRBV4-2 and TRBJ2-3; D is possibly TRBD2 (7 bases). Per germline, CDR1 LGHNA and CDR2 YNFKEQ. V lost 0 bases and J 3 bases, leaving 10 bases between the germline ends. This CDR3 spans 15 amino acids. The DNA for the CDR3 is TGTGCCAGCAGCCAAGAAAGCGGGACAACAGATACGCAGTATTTT. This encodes CASSQESGTTDTQYF.

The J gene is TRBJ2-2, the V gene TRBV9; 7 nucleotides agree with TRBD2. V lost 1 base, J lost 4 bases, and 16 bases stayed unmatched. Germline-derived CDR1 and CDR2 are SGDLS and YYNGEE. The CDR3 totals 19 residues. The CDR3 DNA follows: TGTGCCAGCAGCGTAAACTTGAGGAGGGCGGGAGAAGGCACCGGGGAGCTGTTTTTT. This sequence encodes CASSVNLRRAGEGTGELFF.

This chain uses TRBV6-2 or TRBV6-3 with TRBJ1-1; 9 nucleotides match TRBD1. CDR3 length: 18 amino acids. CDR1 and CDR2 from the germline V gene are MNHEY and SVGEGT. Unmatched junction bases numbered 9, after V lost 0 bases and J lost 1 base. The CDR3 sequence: CASSYSGTGLFTNTEAFF. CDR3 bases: TGTGCCAGCAGTTACTCGGGGACAGGGCTGTTTACGAACACTGAAGCTTTCTTT.

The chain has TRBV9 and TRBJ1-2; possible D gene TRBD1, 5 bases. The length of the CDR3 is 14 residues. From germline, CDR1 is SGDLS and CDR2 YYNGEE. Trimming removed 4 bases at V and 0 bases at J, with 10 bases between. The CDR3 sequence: CASSWGVANYGYTF. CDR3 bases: TGTGCCAGCAGCTGGGGCGTAGCTAACTATGGCTACACCTTC.

CDR3 amino acids: CASSQMTGSEQYF. CDR3 DNA sequence: TGCGCCAGCAGCCAAATGACAGGGTCGGAGCAGTACTTC. The V call is TRBV4-3, the J call TRBJ2-7; 7 positions agree with TRBD1. The ends lost 2 bases at V and 7 bases at J; junction bases unmatched: 5. The CDR3 is made up of 13 amino acids. CDR1 and CDR2 (germline): LGHNA, YSLEER.

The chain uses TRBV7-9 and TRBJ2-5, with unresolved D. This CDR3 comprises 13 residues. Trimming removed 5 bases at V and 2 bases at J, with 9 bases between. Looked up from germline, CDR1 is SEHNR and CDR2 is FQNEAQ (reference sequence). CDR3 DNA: TGTGCCAGCAGCCGAGGATTACAAGAGACCCAGTACTTC. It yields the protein CASSRGLQETQYF.

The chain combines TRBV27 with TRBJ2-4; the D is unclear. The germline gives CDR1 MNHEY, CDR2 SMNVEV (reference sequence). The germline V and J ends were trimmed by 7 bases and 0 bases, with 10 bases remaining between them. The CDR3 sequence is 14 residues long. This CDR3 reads CASMRLLAKNIQYF. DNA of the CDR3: TGTGCCAGCATGAGGTTACTAGCCAAAAACATTCAGTACTTC.

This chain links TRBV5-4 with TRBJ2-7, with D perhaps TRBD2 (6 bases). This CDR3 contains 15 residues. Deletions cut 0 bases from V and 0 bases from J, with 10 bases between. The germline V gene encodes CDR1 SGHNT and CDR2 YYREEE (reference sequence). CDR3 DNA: TGTGCCAGCAGCTTGGAAGGCGGGACCTCCTACGAGCAGTACGTC. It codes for CASSLEGGTSYEQYV.

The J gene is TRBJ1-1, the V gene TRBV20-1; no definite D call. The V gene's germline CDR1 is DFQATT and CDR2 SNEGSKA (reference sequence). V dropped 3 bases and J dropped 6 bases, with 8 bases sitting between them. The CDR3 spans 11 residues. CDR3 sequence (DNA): TGCAGTGCTAGTCGAGCTCCTGAAGCTTTCTTT. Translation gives CSASRAPEAFF.

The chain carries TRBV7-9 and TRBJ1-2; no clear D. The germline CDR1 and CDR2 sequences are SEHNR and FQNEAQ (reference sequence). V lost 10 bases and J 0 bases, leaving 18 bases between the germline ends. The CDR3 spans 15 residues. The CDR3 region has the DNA TGTGCCACCCGCCTAGAATCCAGAGCTAACTATGGCTACACCTTC. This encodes CATRLESRANYGYTF.

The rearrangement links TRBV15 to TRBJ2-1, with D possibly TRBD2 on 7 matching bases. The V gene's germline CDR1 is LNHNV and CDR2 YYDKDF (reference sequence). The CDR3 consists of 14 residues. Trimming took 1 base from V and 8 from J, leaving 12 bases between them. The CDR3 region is CATSRGRGGDEQFF. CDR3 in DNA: TGTGCCACCAGCAGAGGAAGGGGGGGTGATGAGCAGTTCTTC.

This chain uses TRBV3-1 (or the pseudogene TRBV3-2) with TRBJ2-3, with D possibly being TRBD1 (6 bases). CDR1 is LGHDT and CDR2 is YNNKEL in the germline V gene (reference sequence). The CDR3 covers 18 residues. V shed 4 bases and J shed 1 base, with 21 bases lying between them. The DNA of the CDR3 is TGTGCCAGCAGCCCCACAGGAAACAGGGCGTCCGGCACAGATACGCAGTATTTT. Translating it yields CASSPTGNRASGTDTQYF.

This chain's CDR3 is CASSASGRAYAGELFF. The CDR3 nucleotides read TGTGCCAGCAGCGCCAGCGGGAGGGCCTACGCCGGGGAGCTGTTTTTT. This chain joins TRBV9 and TRBJ2-2, with 10 bases that match TRBD2. CDR1 and CDR2 (germline): SGDLS, YYNGEE. J lost 6 bases, V lost 3 bases, and 8 bases had no gene match. The CDR3 spans 16 residues. Together with reference TRBV9 and TRBJ2-2, the CDR3 gives the full variable domain: DSGVTQTPKHLITATGQRVTLRCSPRSGDLSVYWYQQSLDQGLQFLIQYYNGEERAKGNILERFSAQQFPDLHSELNLSSLELGDSALYFCASSASGRAYAGELFFGEGSRLTVL.

CDR3 sequence: CASSEATSGGLGNEQFF. CDR3 bases: TGTGCCAGCAGTGAAGCGACTAGCGGGGGGCTTGGCAATGAGCAGTTCTTC. The chain joins TRBV2 to TRBJ2-1; 13 bases map to TRBD2. The CDR3 is made up of 17 amino acids. V gave up 0 bases and J gave up 6 bases; unmatched junction bases: 5. CDR1 and CDR2 from the germline V gene are SNHLY and FYNNEI.

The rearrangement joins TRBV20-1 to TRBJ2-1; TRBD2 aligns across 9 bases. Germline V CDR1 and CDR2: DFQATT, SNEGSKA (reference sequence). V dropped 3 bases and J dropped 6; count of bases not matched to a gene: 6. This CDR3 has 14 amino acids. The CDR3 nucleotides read TGCAGTGCTAGTGAGGGCGGGAGGGGCAATGAGCAGTTCTTC. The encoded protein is CSASEGGRGNEQFF.

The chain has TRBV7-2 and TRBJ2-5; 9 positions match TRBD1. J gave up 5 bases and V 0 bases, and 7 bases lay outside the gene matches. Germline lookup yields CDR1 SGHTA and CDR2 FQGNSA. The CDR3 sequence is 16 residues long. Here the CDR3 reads CASSLALGQGTETQYF. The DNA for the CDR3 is TGTGCCAGCAGCTTAGCGCTCGGACAGGGGACGGAGACCCAGTACTTC.

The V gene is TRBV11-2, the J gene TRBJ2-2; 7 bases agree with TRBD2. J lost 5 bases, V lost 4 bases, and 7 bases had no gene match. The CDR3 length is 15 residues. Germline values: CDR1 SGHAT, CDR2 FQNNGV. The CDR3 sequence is CASSSGGRKTGELFF. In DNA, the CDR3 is TGTGCCAGCAGCTCGGGGGGTCGAAAAACCGGGGAGCTGTTTTTT.

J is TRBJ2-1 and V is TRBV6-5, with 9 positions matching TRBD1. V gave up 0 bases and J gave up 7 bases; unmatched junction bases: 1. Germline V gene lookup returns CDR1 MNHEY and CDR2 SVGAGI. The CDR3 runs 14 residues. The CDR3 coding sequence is TGTGCCAGCAGTTACTCGGGACAGGGTAATGAGCAGTTCTTC. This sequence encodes CASSYSGQGNEQFF.

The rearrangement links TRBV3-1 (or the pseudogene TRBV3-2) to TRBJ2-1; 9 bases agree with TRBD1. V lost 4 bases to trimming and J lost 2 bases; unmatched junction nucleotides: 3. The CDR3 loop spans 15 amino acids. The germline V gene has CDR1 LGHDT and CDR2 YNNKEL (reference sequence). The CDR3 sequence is CASSPRDRAYNEQFF. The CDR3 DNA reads TGTGCCAGCAGCCCCCGGGACAGGGCCTACAATGAGCAGTTCTTC.

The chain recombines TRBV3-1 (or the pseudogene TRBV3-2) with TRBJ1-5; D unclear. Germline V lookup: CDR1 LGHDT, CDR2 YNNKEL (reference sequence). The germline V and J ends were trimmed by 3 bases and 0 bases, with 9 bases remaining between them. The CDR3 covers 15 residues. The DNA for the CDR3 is TGTGCCAGCAGCCAGGGCCGGGGTAGCAATCAGCCCCAGCATTTT. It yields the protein CASSQGRGSNQPQHF.

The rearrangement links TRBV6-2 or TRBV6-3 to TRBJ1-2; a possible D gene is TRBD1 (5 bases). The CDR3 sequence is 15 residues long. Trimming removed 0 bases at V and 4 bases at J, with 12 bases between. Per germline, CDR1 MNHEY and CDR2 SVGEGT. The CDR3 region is CASSYSAGSAYGYTF. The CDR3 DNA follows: TGTGCCAGCAGTTACTCGGCAGGGTCTGCCTATGGCTACACCTTC.

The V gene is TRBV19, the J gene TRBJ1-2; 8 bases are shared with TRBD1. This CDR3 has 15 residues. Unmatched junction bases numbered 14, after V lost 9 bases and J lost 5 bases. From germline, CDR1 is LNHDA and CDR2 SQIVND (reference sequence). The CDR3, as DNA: TGTGCCAGCCTGGGGACAGGAAAGCCCTCTTATGGCTACACCTTC. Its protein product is CASLGTGKPSYGYTF.

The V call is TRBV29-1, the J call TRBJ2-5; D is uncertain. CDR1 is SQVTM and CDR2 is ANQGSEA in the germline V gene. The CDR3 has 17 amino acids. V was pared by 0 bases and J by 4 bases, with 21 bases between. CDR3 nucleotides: TGCAGCGTTGAAGATTGGAGTAGCCAGATAATTGCAGAGACCCAGTACTTC. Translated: CSVEDWSSQIIAETQYF. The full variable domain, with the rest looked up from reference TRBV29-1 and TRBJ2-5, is SAVISQKPSRDICQRGTSLTIQCQVDSQVTMMFWYRQQPGQSLTLIATANQGSEATYESGFVIDKFPISRPNLTFSTLTVSNMSPEDSSIYLCSVEDWSSQIIAETQYFGPGTRLLVL.

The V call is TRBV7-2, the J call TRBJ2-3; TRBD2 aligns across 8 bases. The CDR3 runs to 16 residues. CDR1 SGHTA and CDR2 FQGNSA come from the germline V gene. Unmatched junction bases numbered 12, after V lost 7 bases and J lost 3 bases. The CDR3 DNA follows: TGTGCCAGCACCCCGCGGGTTAGCGGGGCTACAGATACGCAGTATTTT. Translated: CASTPRVSGATDTQYF.

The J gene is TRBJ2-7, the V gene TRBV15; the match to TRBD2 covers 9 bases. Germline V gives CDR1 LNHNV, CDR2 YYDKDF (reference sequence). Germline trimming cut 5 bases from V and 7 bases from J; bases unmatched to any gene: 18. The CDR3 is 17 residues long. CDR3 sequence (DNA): TGTGCCACCAGCGCCTTAGTAGCGGGAGCCACATGGAGGGAGCAGTACGTC. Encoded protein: CATSALVAGATWREQYV.

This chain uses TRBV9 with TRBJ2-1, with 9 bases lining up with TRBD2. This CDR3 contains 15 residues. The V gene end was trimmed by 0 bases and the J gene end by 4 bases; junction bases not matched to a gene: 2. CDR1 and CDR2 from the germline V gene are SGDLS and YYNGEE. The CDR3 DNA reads TGTGCCAGCAGCGTAGCCCTAGCGGGGTACAATGAGCAGTTCTTC. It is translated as CASSVALAGYNEQFF.

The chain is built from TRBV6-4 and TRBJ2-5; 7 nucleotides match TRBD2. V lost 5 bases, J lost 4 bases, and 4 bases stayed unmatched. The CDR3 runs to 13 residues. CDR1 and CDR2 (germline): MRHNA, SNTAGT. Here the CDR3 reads CASSPREGETQYF. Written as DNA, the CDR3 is TGTGCCAGCAGTCCCAGGGAGGGAGAGACCCAGTACTTC.